This TCR beta chain was sequenced in a study of shared clonotypes between healthy human individuals. This clone was recorded only once. Its antigen is not identified. Germline loops: CDR1 SGHRS, CDR2 YFSETQ. The V end lost 5 bases, the J end lost 5 bases, and 9 bases lay between the germline ends. The CDR3 contains 12 residues. Study-level points and caveats: Collection of samples was limited to blood; tissue repertoires likely differ. In a few donors, around 4.8% of naive CD4 clonotypes appeared in common. Owing to a small donor count, the genetic and exposure-history diversity represented was limited.

Using immunoSEQ multiplex PCR, the repertoire was profiled, and TCRdb retains in-frame clones only, with some absent. The top ten hold about 0.94% of the sample, which has 950,000 to 1,200,000 clones, about 80% seen once. The gene calls are TRBV5-1 and TRBJ2-3, with D tentatively TRBD1 (6 bases). The specimen sequenced was memory CD4+ T cells from PBMCs. Subset here: CD45RA-negative fraction. This sequence originates from a man aged 18-30 years in good health. Some clones in this sample may be carry-over from other donors' samples. For the CDR3, the DNA is TGCGCCAGCAGGCCAGGGGTAGATACGCAGTATTTT. Translated: CASRPGVDTQYF.